A selection of T cell receptor beta chains follows, all from one sample in a study of shared clonotypes between healthy human individuals. Sequenced by immunoSEQ multiplex PCR; TCRdb stores in-frame clones only, minus some. Among approximately 500,000 clones, almost 80% were seen once, and the ten largest hold approximately 12%. Material: PBMCs. These TCRs come from a woman between 40 and 50 years old in good health. Some clones in this sample may be carry-over from other donors' samples. The CDR3 runs from the conserved cysteine through the conserved F or W. A D gene is named only where the DNA matches it firmly. The size of a clone is reported for some rows only, either as once, few or many, or as a class for expanded clones.

clone size,D gene,J gene,V gene,CDR3 protein,CDR3 DNA
NA,NA,TRBJ2-1,TRBV2,CASTSLLYNEQFF,TGTGCCAGCACGTCGCTCCTTTACAATGAGCAGTTCTTC
NA,NA,TRBJ2-7,TRBV7-2,CASSLFQGPGEQYF,TGTGCCAGCAGCTTATTCCAGGGCCCGGGCGAGCAGTACTTC
NA,NA,TRBJ2-6,TRBV29-1,CSVGAAGANVLTF,TGCAGCGTTGGGGCAGCTGGGGCCAACGTCCTGACTTTC
NA,NA,TRBJ2-3,TRBV21-1,CASSSPAGGPTDTQYF,TGTGCCAGCAGCAGCCCAGCGGGAGGGCCTACAGATACGCAGTATTTT
NA,TRBD1,TRBJ2-3,TRBV11-2,CASSESSGGWTDTQYF,TGTGCCAGCAGCGAAAGCTCAGGGGGTTGGACAGATACGCAGTATTTT
NA,TRBD2,TRBJ2-1,TRBV5-1,CASSFMAGLAGYNEQFF,TGCGCCAGCAGCTTCATGGCTGGGCTAGCGGGGTACAATGAGCAGTTCTTC
NA,NA,TRBJ1-3,TRBV19,CASRLSFGNTIYF,TGTGCCAGCCGACTGTCCTTCGGAAACACCATATATTTT
NA,NA,TRBJ2-7,TRBV21-1,CASSMTSGSMSYEQYF,TGTGCCAGCAGCATGACTAGCGGGAGTATGTCCTACGAGCAGTACTTC
NA,TRBD1,TRBJ1-1,TRBV11-3,CASSFGTGGGEAFF,TGTGCCAGCAGCTTCGGGACAGGTGGGGGGGAAGCTTTCTTT
NA,NA,TRBJ2-3,TRBV19,CASSPSKKWDSTDTQYF,TGTGCCAGTAGCCCAAGTAAAAAATGGGACAGCACAGATACGCAGTATTTT
NA,TRBD1,TRBJ2-1,TRBV11-3,CASSLGGTGSYNEQFF,TGTGCCAGCAGCTTAGGCGGGACAGGCAGCTACAATGAGCAGTTCTTC
NA,NA,TRBJ2-7,TRBV30,CAWSVEVPYEQYF,TGTGCCTGGAGTGTTGAGGTACCCTACGAGCAGTACTTC
NA,TRBD2,TRBJ2-1,TRBV29-1,CSVTSGPLGYNEQFF,TGCAGCGTGACTAGCGGGCCCTTGGGCTACAATGAGCAGTTCTTC
NA,NA,TRBJ2-7,TRBV10-2,CASSEGVGLYEQYF,TGCGCCAGCAGTGAAGGCGTAGGGCTATACGAGCAGTACTTC
NA,TRBD1,TRBJ1-1,TRBV28,CASSRQGANTEAFF,TGTGCCAGCAGTCGACAGGGGGCGAACACTGAAGCTTTCTTT
NA,NA,TRBJ2-7,TRBV7-6,CASSSLSGRTYEQYF,TGTGCCAGCAGCTCCCTATCGGGCAGGACCTACGAGCAGTACTTC
NA,NA,TRBJ2-5,TRBV7-6,CASGGVSETQYF,TGTGCTTCAGGGGGGGTGTCAGAGACCCAGTACTTC
NA,NA,TRBJ2-5,TRBV14,CASSQGTPETQYF,TGTGCCAGCAGCCAAGGGACACCAGAGACCCAGTACTTC
NA,TRBD2,TRBJ2-1,TRBV7-3,CASSLIGRAGRDEQFF,TGTGCCAGCAGCTTAATCGGGAGGGCCGGAAGAGATGAGCAGTTCTTC
NA,NA,TRBJ1-5,TRBV5-1,CASSFGSNQPQHF,TGCGCCAGCAGCTTTGGTAGCAATCAGCCCCAGCATTTT
NA,TRBD1,TRBJ2-7,TRBV11-1,CASSQDRYTYEQYF,TGTGCCAGCAGCCAGGACAGGTATACCTACGAGCAGTACTTC
few,NA,TRBJ1-1,TRBV29-1,CTPMNTEAFF,TGCACTCCAATGAACACTGAAGCTTTCTTT
once,NA,TRBJ2-7,TRBV5-4,CASSLLGHSYEQYF,TGTGCCAGCAGCTTGTTGGGACACTCCTACGAGCAGTACTTC
NA,NA,TRBJ1-5,TRBV28,CASSFTQRNQPQHF,TGTGCCAGCAGTTTTACACAGAGGAATCAGCCCCAGCATTTT
NA,NA,TRBJ1-2,TRBV5-6,CASSLNDGYTF,TGTGCCAGCAGCTTGAACGACGGCTACACCTTC
many,NA,TRBJ1-2,TRBV30,CAWNGKGGVGGYTF,TGTGCCTGGAACGGCAAAGGTGGCGTAGGGGGCTACACCTTC
NA,NA,TRBJ1-1,TRBV10-3,CAISENQLNTEAFF,TGTGCCATCAGTGAGAACCAGTTGAACACTGAAGCTTTCTTT
NA,TRBD2,TRBJ2-1,TRBV9,CASSARGTSSNEQFF,TGTGCCAGCAGCGCGAGGGGGACTAGCTCCAATGAGCAGTTCTTC
few,NA,TRBJ1-4,TRBV27,CASSAGGSATNEKLFF,TGTGCCAGCAGTGCGGGGGGGAGTGCAACTAATGAAAAACTGTTTTTT
NA,TRBD2,TRBJ2-7,TRBV7-3,CASSLRLAGGSYEQYF,TGTGCCAGCAGCTTAAGGTTGGCGGGAGGGTCCTACGAGCAGTACTTC
NA,TRBD1,TRBJ1-2,TRBV11-2,CASSQGAGGYGYTF,TGTGCCAGCAGCCAGGGGGCAGGAGGTTATGGCTACACCTTC
NA,NA,TRBJ2-5,TRBV10-3,CAISVNQETQYF,TGTGCCATCAGTGTGAACCAAGAGACCCAGTACTTC
NA,NA,TRBJ2-5,TRBV18,CASSPGREETQYF,TGTGCCAGCTCACCAGGCAGGGAAGAGACCCAGTACTTC
once,TRBD2,TRBJ2-5,TRBV7-9,CASSQRDPWKTQYF,TGTGCCAGCAGCCAGCGGGACCCGTGGAAGACCCAGTACTTC
NA,NA,TRBJ2-7,TRBV6-1,CASISRRGGEQYF,TGTGCCAGCATCTCTCGGAGGGGGGGCGAGCAGTACTTC
few,NA,TRBJ2-7,TRBV28,CASSLRTENYEQYF,TGTGCCAGCAGTTTACGGACAGAGAACTACGAGCAGTACTTC
once,NA,TRBJ1-2,TRBV27,CASSLGRGDGYTF,TGTGCCAGCAGTTTAGGGCGGGGAGATGGCTACACCTTC
once,NA,TRBJ2-2,TRBV7-6,CASSLSGELFF,TGTGCCAGCAGCTTATCCGGGGAGCTGTTTTTT
NA,TRBD2,TRBJ2-3,TRBV28,CASSSPWSGRALVPDTQYF,TGTGCCAGCAGTTCCCCCTGGAGCGGGAGGGCCCTCGTCCCAGATACGCAGTATTTT
NA,NA,TRBJ2-2,TRBV7-6,CASSLVSDWVPGELFF,TGTGCCAGCAGCTTAGTGAGCGATTGGGTGCCCGGGGAGCTGTTTTTT
NA,TRBD2,TRBJ2-3,TRBV19,CASSIGGGASGNSQYF,TGTGCCAGTAGTATAGGAGGAGGTGCTAGCGGTAATTCGCAGTATTTT
NA,NA,TRBJ1-5,TRBV2,CASGADSNQPQHF,TGTGCCAGCGGGGCAGATAGCAATCAGCCCCAGCATTTT
NA,NA,TRBJ2-3,TRBV11-3,CASSPTGSDTQYF,TGTGCCAGCAGCCCTACAGGGTCAGATACGCAGTATTTT
NA,TRBD2,TRBJ2-7,TRBV27,CATNPGGLGQQYF,TGTGCCACCAACCCGGGGGGGTTAGGGCAGCAGTACTTT
NA,TRBD1,TRBJ2-2,TRBV5-1,CASSWGQDTGELFF,TGCGCCAGCAGCTGGGGACAGGACACCGGGGAGCTGTTTTTT
NA,TRBD2,TRBJ2-1,TRBV11-3,CASSRSQGLAGGHEQFF,TGTGCCAGCAGCAGAAGCCAGGGACTAGCGGGAGGTCATGAGCAGTTCTTC
NA,NA,TRBJ1-4,TRBV14,CASSSVFGGMQEKLFF,TGTGCCAGCAGCTCCGTCTTTGGAGGGATGCAAGAAAAACTGTTTTTT
once,NA,TRBJ2-7,TRBV23-1,CASSQGEGSHSYEQYF,TGCGCCAGCAGTCAGGGAGAGGGGTCCCACTCCTACGAGCAGTACTTC
NA,TRBD2,TRBJ2-7,TRBV28,CASSRTSGTYEQYF,TGTGCCAGCAGTCGGACTAGCGGCACCTACGAGCAGTACTTC
NA,NA,TRBJ1-5,TRBV15,CATSRVGGPQHF,TGTGCCACCAGCAGAGTCGGGGGACCCCAGCATTTT
NA,NA,TRBJ2-7,TRBV28,CASSSPSRGNEQYF,TGTGCCAGCAGTAGCCCCTCCAGAGGGAACGAGCAGTACTTC